This TCR beta chain originates from a study of shared clonotypes between healthy human individuals (dated by TCRdb to about 2020). In terms of the full investigation: A few men and a couple of women, aged 18 to 49 years, made up the cohort. To increase sequencing depth and limit assay-specific biases, different laboratories used diverse techniques to prepare libraries and sequence TCR repertoires. Leukapheresis yielded between about 0.8 and 9.5 billion PBMCs per donor. For each donor, CD4 naive and CD4 memory were each given three plates, CD8 naive was given two plates, and CD8 memory was given one plate. The study deeply sequenced blood TCR repertoires of about 5 healthy adults to estimate repertoire size and the extent of clonotype sharing between individuals.

Using the deep immunoSEQ assay, multiplex PCR amplified TCR CDR3 regions from genomic DNA. Extracted genomic DNA from each cell subset was distributed evenly across all wells of several immunoSEQ 96-well plates, and each plate was treated as a replicate. Each replicate PCR for sorted subsets received around 0.2 ug genomic DNA, equal to roughly 33,000 T cell genomes. The purified libraries were quantified using a Qubit 3.0 fluorometer, sized with a Bioanalyzer 2100, and then quantified again using the KAPA Library Quantification kit. Each immunoSEQ 96-well plate was sequenced on its own single-read 150-cycle Illumina NextSeq 550 flow cell. In the source study's methods: The immunoSEQ output contained only junctional sequences without quality scores, so filtering could not match that applied to full-length reads. Sequences were annotated with PyIR, a Python wrapper for IgBLAST v1.9, using IMGT germline references to assign V/J genes and CDR3. Any read was removed if the V/J assignment was weak (E-value above 1e-6), the CDR3 was missing, or the read contained stop codons, out-of-frame junctions, or ambiguous translated residues. V3J clonotypes were defined as sequences sharing an identical inferred V gene, J gene, and CDR3 amino acid sequence. Percentage overlap between repertoires was calculated by dividing the number of shared unique clonotypes by the size of the smaller repertoire. Repertoire richness was assessed with RTK rarefaction, the Chao1 estimator, and Recon v2.1 estimates of unobserved clonotypes. Generation probabilities for all TCRbeta clonotypes obtained by the gDNA method from a handful of donors were computed using OLGA. The clones in this table, taken by TCRdb from immuneACCESS, are in-frame only. Not every clone is retained; where verified, under half of the shortfall comes from an unresolved V gene, and the cause of the rest is unknown. The V and J calls and clone size come from that table; D and trimming were worked out from the DNA. Across this sample there are about 640,000 clones, with less than 80% seen only once. 1.8% of the sample lies in the top ten.

The donors were healthy, HIV-negative adults who had no recently reported acute infections or vaccinations. Every donor was a Caucasian adult living in Nashville, Tennessee, USA. CD4+ T cells were enriched by magnetic negative selection, after which naive cells were positively selected on CD45RA and the negative fraction was taken as the memory subset. Blood was obtained by leukapheresis, after which PBMCs were separated by Ficoll-Histopaque density gradient centrifugation and cryopreserved in liquid nitrogen vapor phase. Purity and quantity of every magnetically sorted T cell population were checked by analytical flow cytometry. Genomic DNA was isolated from each sorted fraction and quantified by UV absorbance on a Nanodrop 2000c. The full study reports these points: Compared with non-shared clonotypes, the clonotypes found in all four sorted-subset donors had higher generation probabilities. Naive subsets generally had larger estimated clonotype richness than memory subsets did. Rarefaction of sorted-subset datasets indicated incomplete sequencing despite the large sequencing depth. Sampling was limited to blood, and TCR repertoires in tissue likely differ from TCR repertoires in blood. Based on pairwise subsampling, the degree of clonotype sharing among donors was expected to be affected by sequencing depth. When a handful of donors were compared, the shared fraction of clonotypes was around 5% for naive CD4, about 4% for naive CD8, 2.3% for memory CD4, and less than 0.5% for memory CD8. The small number of donors limited the genetic and exposure-history diversity represented.

The table lists this clone with a few counts. Its antigen specificity is not known. No quality values exist for individual bases; no much larger clone is one base distant. Other DNA sequences within the sample encode an identical CDR3. CDR1 and CDR2, per the germline V gene (reference sequence), are DFQATT and SNEGSKA. The CDR3 runs 11 amino acids, cysteine and phenylalanine included. The retained sequence is limited to the CDR3, 33 bases, with the frame set at the first base. Trimming costs V 7 bases and J 1 base, and their ends lie 7 bases apart. This receptor was obtained from a woman aged 25 to 39 in good health. The sequence links TRBV20-1 to TRBJ1-1; no confident D gene assignment can be made. The sequenced sample consisted of memory CD4+ T cells sorted from blood. Reading the label with the study, this specimen's cell subset or site is: CD45RA-negative fraction. The CDR3: CSERGNTEAFF. DNA sequence: TGCAGTGAACGCGGGAACACTGAAGCTTTCTTT.